This TCR beta chain was identified during a study of blood T cell repertoires in COVID-19 (dated by TCRdb to 2020 to 2022). About the full investigation: Samples from collaborators originated in the United States, Italy and Spain and spanned both the acute and convalescent phases of COVID-19. Samples came from the ongoing ImmuneRACE study (first 160 participants) plus 1,254 subjects from 6 global collaborators. A freely available public database, intended as a resource for researchers studying the immune response to SARS-CoV-2, is where the repertoires were released. The prospective study material was composed of cDNA or gDNA derived from T cells, B-cell-depleted T cells, or PBMCs. Where available, HLA class I and class II types were obtained from metadata supplied by the sample provider rather than from assay-based typing. Sample metadata almost always included a de-identified subject ID, COVID-19 status, age in years and sex. Deeply sampled blood TCRbeta repertoires from subjects exposed to, actively infected with, or recovered from COVID-19 were included in the dataset. The study at large found these results: The amount of clinical and demographic metadata varied by source and participant and was provided uncurated.

Collaborating institutions collected whole blood in K2EDTA tubes following their own protocols. For TCRbeta analysis, collaborator samples were shipped as frozen whole blood, as isolated PBMCs, or as DNA extracted from either sample type. This clone was seen just once. Its antigen specificity is not known. The input lacks base qualities; no much larger clone sits a single base away. CDR1 and CDR2 were assigned from the germline V gene as MNHEY and SVGAGI. The CDR3, cysteine through phenylalanine, is 15 amino acids long. The DNA shown is the 45-base CDR3, in frame from base 1. The V end gives up 6 bases and the J end 0 bases, leaving 4 bases in the junction not matched to a gene. The immunoSEQ Assay, a bias-controlled multiplex PCR, was used to amplify TCRbeta CDR3 regions from genomic DNA. Regarding the original processing steps: Nucleated cell counts per sample were estimated from amplification of reference gene primers within the assay. To quantify the absolute abundance of each unique TCRbeta CDR3 rearrangement, sequence reads were collapsed and filtered. For each sample, productive Simpson clonality was calculated as the square root of Simpson's diversity index over productive rearrangements. TCRdb re-hosts the immuneACCESS table, in-frame sequences only. Its copies lack some clones; in the studies checked, an unresolved V gene accounts for under half of them, and the cause for the rest is not known. That table is the source of V, J and clone size, and D and trimming were worked out from the DNA. The sample contains over 85,000 clones, 70% to 90% of them found a single time. The ten top clones hold approximately 3.5% of the sample.

In this chain, TRBV6-5 is recombined with TRBJ2-1, with 8 bases matching TRBD2. This TCR was recovered from a woman between 50 and 59 years old with acute or convalescent COVID-19. The source material was peripheral blood. The bases are TGTGCCAGCAGCATAAGCGGGAGCTCCTACAATGAGCAGTTCTTC. This translates into CASSISGSSYNEQFF.